Following are 15 T cell receptor beta chains from one sample sequenced in a study of blood T cell repertoires in COVID-19. Clones were sequenced by immunoSEQ multiplex PCR, and TCRdb holds only the in-frame ones, with some missing. The data contain 250,000 to 300,000 clones, roughly 88% of them singletons. Input material: peripheral blood. Every receptor here comes from a woman in her twenties or thirties with acute or convalescent COVID-19.

This chain links TRBV5-1 with TRBJ2-4; D might be TRBD2 (6 bases). Germline CDR1 reads SGHRS; CDR2 reads YFSETQ. V lost 4 bases and J 4 bases, leaving 15 bases between the germline ends. The CDR3 contains 15 residues. The CDR3 nucleotides are TGCGCCAGCAGCGAGGTTAGCGGCGATAAAAACATTCAGTACTTC. This gives the protein CASSEVSGDKNIQYF. Together with reference TRBV5-1 and TRBJ2-4, the CDR3 gives the full variable domain: KAGVTQTPRYLIKTRGQQVTLSCSPISGHRSVSWYQQTPGQGLQFLFEYFSETQRNKGNFPGRFSGRQFSNSRSEMNVSTLELGDSALYLCASSEVSGDKNIQYFGAGTRLSVL.

This rearrangement joins TRBV27 to TRBJ2-3, with TRBD1 matching 7 bases. J gave up 0 bases and V 3 bases, and 3 bases lay outside the gene matches. Per the germline V gene, CDR1 is MNHEY and CDR2 is SMNVEV (reference sequence). This CDR3 comprises 15 residues. As DNA, the CDR3 is TGTGCCAGCAGTTTTTGGGGACAGAGCACAGATACGCAGTATTTT. This encodes CASSFWGQSTDTQYF.

V gene TRBV27 combines with J gene TRBJ2-3; 9 nucleotides agree with TRBD2. The germline V gene has CDR1 MNHEY and CDR2 SMNVEV (reference sequence). This CDR3 has 16 amino acids. The J segment lost 6 bases and the V segment lost 0 bases, leaving 7 bases of the junction unmatched. The CDR3 loop reads CASSLSKRGVQDTQYF. The CDR3 coding sequence is TGTGCCAGCAGTTTATCGAAGCGGGGGGTACAGGATACGCAGTATTTT.

V gene TRBV2 combines with J gene TRBJ1-6; 9 nucleotides align to TRBD1. Trimming cost V 6 bases and J 8 bases; bases outside gene matches: 8. Germline loops: CDR1 SNHLY, CDR2 FYNNEI. The CDR3 totals 15 residues. The CDR3: CASRDRGRMYSPLHF. DNA for the CDR3: TGTGCCAGCAGGGACAGGGGACGGATGTATTCACCCCTCCACTTT.

This rearrangement joins TRBV1 to TRBJ2-3; no DNA check was done on the table's D call, TRBD1. TRBV1 is annotated as a pseudogene. The CDR3 is 17 amino acids. The chain's CDR3 is CTSSQDAQGASTDTQYF. CDR3 DNA sequence: TGCACCAGCAGCCAAGACGCCCAGGGGGCGAGCACAGATACGCAGTATTTT.

This chain joins TRBV29-1 and TRBJ2-7; possible D gene TRBD2, 6 bases. The CDR3 extends over 13 amino acids. CDR1 is SQVTM and CDR2 is ANQGSEA in the germline V gene. V lost 8 bases and J 6 bases, leaving 20 bases between the germline ends. This CDR3 reads CSTAGLNFGEQYF. In DNA form, the CDR3 reads TGCAGCACCGCGGGACTCAATTTTGGCGAGCAGTACTTC.

This clone has a single count. DNA for the CDR3: TGTGCCAGCAGCTTGGGGGCGGGACAGGGCTACGAGCAGTACTTC. It encodes CASSLGAGQGYEQYF. The chain couples TRBV5-4 to TRBJ2-7; 9 bases match TRBD1. Per germline, CDR1 SGHNT and CDR2 YYREEE (reference sequence). The CDR3 covers 15 residues. Unmatched junction bases numbered 4, after V lost 0 bases and J lost 3 bases.

This chain's CDR3 is CASSQNLAGASWEQYF. Written as DNA, the CDR3 is TGCGCCAGCAGCCAAAACCTAGCGGGAGCCTCCTGGGAGCAGTACTTC. The chain recombines TRBV4-3 with TRBJ2-7; 10 positions agree with TRBD2. This CDR3 contains 16 residues. CDR1 is LGHNA and CDR2 is YSLEER in the germline V gene. V shed 2 bases, J shed 7 bases, and the junction held 11 bases outside the gene matches.

The CDR3 region has the DNA TGCGCCAGCAGCCTCGCGACAGGGAACTACGAGCAGTACTTC. Translated, it gives CASSLATGNYEQYF. The rearrangement links TRBV4-1 to TRBJ2-7, with 7 nucleotides matching TRBD1. V lost 4 bases to trimming and J lost 3 bases; unmatched junction nucleotides: 6. CDR3 length: 14 residues. Germline values: CDR1 MGHRA, CDR2 YSYEKL.

The gene calls are TRBV14 and TRBJ1-3; the D gene is possibly TRBD1 (5 bases). V was trimmed by 4 bases and J by 4 bases, leaving 8 bases between them. The germline V gene encodes CDR1 SGHDN and CDR2 FVKESK. The CDR3 contains 13 residues. For the CDR3, the DNA is TGTGCCAGCAGCCCAGGGCCCGGAAACACCATATATTTT. This translates into CASSPGPGNTIYF.

Concerning this clone itself: The DNA is omitted, as the CDR3 cannot be located on it reliably, and the CDR3 follows TCRdb's listing. The V gene is TRBV5-1, the J gene TRBJ2-7; TRBD1 is the table's D call and was not checked against the DNA. Germline CDR1 SGHRS, CDR2 YFSETQ. The CDR3 is 12 residues long, ends included. CDR3 residues: CASSTSSGEQYF.

The chain employs TRBV13 and TRBJ2-2, with 11 bases that match TRBD2. Trimming at V came to 7 bases and at J to 1 base, leaving 5 bases not matched to a gene. Germline V gene lookup returns CDR1 PRHDT and CDR2 FYEKMQ (reference sequence). CDR3 size: 16 residues. This chain's CDR3 is CASIDTSGGNTGELFF. CDR3 sequence (DNA): TGTGCCAGCATCGATACTAGCGGGGGGAACACCGGGGAGCTGTTTTTT.

Written as DNA, the CDR3 is TGTGCCAGCAGTTTACTCACAGATACGCAGTATTTT. It codes for CASSLLTDTQYF. The genes are TRBV12-3 or TRBV12-4 and TRBJ2-3; D unclear. Trimming removed 2 bases from V and 2 bases from J, with 2 bases in between. CDR3 size: 12 residues.

This chain links TRBV5-1 with TRBJ2-2, with 7 nucleotides matching TRBD1. The CDR3 is made up of 16 amino acids. Germline V CDR1 and CDR2: SGHRS, YFSETQ. Germline trimming cut 4 bases from V and 0 bases from J; bases unmatched to any gene: 6. The CDR3 nucleotides read TGCGCCAGCAGCACCAGACAGGGAGCGAACACCGGGGAGCTGTTTTTT. Protein product: CASSTRQGANTGELFF.

This clone was observed a handful of times. The genes are TRBV7-2 and TRBJ1-2, with D possibly being TRBD1 (5 bases). Germline V gene sequence: CDR1 SGHTA, CDR2 FQGNSA. Deletions cut 1 base from V and 4 bases from J, with 10 bases between. CDR3 length equals 14 residues. CDR3 in DNA: TGTGCCAGCAGCTTAGGTTTAGGGGCCTATGGCTACACCTTC. The encoded protein is CASSLGLGAYGYTF.